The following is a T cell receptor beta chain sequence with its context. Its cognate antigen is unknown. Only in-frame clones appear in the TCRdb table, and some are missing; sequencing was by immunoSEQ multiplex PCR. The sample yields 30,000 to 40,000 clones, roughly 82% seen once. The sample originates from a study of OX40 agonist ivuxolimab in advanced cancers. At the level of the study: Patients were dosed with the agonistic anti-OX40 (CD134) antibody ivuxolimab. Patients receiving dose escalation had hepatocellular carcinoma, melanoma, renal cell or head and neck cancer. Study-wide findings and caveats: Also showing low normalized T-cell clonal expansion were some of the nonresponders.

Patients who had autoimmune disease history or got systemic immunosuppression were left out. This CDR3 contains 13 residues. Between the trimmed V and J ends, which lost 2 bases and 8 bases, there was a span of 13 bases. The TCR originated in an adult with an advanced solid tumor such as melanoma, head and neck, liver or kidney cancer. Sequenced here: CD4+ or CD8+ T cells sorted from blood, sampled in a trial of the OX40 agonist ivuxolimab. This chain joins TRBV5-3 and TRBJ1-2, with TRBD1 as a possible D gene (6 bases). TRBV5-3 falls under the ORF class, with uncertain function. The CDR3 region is CARSFTGYGGYTF. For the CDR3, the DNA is TGTGCCAGAAGCTTTACAGGGTACGGCGGCTACACCTTC.